These 7 T cell receptor beta chains were sequenced from one sample in a study of blood T cell repertoires in COVID-19. Assay used: immunoSEQ multiplex PCR; TCRdb lists only in-frame clones, some missing. The sample lists about 100,000 clones, approximately 88% occurring once. Sequencing was performed on peripheral blood. These TCRs come from a woman aged 60-75 years with acute or convalescent COVID-19.

This clone occurred once. J is TRBJ2-5 and V is TRBV7-6; D gene unclear. V was shortened by 1 base and J by 1 base, with 13 bases between the two germline ends. Germline CDR1 reads SGHVS; CDR2 reads FNYEAQ. This CDR3 comprises 16 residues. The CDR3, as DNA: TGTGCCAGCAGCTTAGGGCTAGGTACCCCCCAAGAGACCCAGTACTTC. Amino acids: CASSLGLGTPQETQYF.

This chain joins TRBV19 and TRBJ1-5; no clear D gene. There are 13 residues in the CDR3. Per the germline V gene, CDR1 is LNHDA and CDR2 is SQIVND (reference sequence). The CDR3 coding sequence is TGTGCGTCCGGGGTGGTTCGGAATCAGCCCCAGCATTTT. Residues: CASGVVRNQPQHF. Full variable domain (remainder filled in from reference TRBV19 and TRBJ1-5): DGGITQSPKYLFRKEGQNVTLSCEQNLNHDAMYWYRQDPGQGLRLIYYSQIVNDFQKGDIAEGYSVSREKKESFPLTVTSAQKNPTAFYLCASGVVRNQPQHFGDGTRLSIL.

Here the CDR3 reads CASRRRVGAFGNEKLFF. The CDR3 nucleotides read TGTGCCAGCAGACGAAGGGTGGGGGCCTTCGGTAATGAAAAACTGTTTTTT. V usage is TRBV28 and J usage is TRBJ1-4; possible D gene TRBD1, 6 bases. Germline V lookup: CDR1 MDHEN, CDR2 SYDVKM. Deletions cut 6 bases from V and 4 bases from J, with 21 bases between. The CDR3 consists of 17 residues.

The chain joins TRBV5-1 to TRBJ1-1, with TRBD1 as a possible D gene (5 bases). CDR3 size: 15 residues. Germline V gives CDR1 SGHRS, CDR2 YFSETQ. V lost 0 bases and J lost 0, with 9 bases in between. CDR3 sequence reads: CASSLVGEMNTEAFF. DNA for the CDR3: TGCGCCAGCAGCTTGGTAGGGGAAATGAACACTGAAGCTTTCTTT.

This chain uses TRBV19 with TRBJ1-1; 8 bases fit TRBD1. The CDR3 has 13 amino acids. V was pared by 6 bases and J by 1 base, with 1 base of the junction left unmatched. CDR1 LNHDA and CDR2 SQIVND come from the germline V gene (reference sequence). The CDR3 DNA reads TGTGCCAGTAGGGGGACAGGGAACACTGAAGCTTTCTTT. This translates into CASRGTGNTEAFF.

V is TRBV5-6 and J is TRBJ2-3; 12 positions agree with TRBD2. In germline, CDR1 is SGHDT, CDR2 YYEEEE. This CDR3 is 15 amino acids long. V gave up 4 bases and J gave up 4 bases; unmatched junction bases: 4. Written as DNA, the CDR3 is TGTGCCAGCAGCCCGACTAGCGGGAGTGCAGATACGCAGTATTTT. The encoded protein is CASSPTSGSADTQYF.

CDR3 sequence reads: CASSSRSDEQFF. The CDR3 DNA reads TGTGCCAGCAGTTCCCGATCGGATGAGCAGTTCTTC. The chain uses TRBV6-2 or TRBV6-3 and TRBJ2-1, with unresolved D. The germline V and J ends were trimmed by 4 bases and 8 bases, with 9 bases remaining between them. CDR1 is MNHEY, CDR2 SVGEGT, per germline. This CDR3 region has 12 residues.